This entry lists 28 T cell receptor beta chains sequenced from one sample in a study of tumor-infiltrating lymphocytes in primary liver carcinoma. Blood RNA originated from unsorted whole blood, with germline DNA additionally extracted. Starting from 500 ng of total RNA, TCR beta cDNA was produced with a primer in the constant region. The TCR beta library was amplified through three nested multiplex PCR rounds in a modified ARM-PCR procedure. TRBV1-TRBV30 forward primers and a C-beta reverse primer were used in the first two PCR rounds, which each ran for around 11 cycles. TCRdb redid the calling of the multiplex PCR reads with MiXCR, one entry per CDR3 protein. The data show 250,000 to 400,000 distinct CDR3 sequences, 65% seen once. The sample was peripheral blood. The origin of the receptors is a man aged 35-49 years with primary liver carcinoma and hepatitis B virus infection.

In regard to this clonotype: This may arise from a read error, as a much more abundant clone is one base away. The chain uses TRBV12-3 or TRBV12-4 and TRBJ1-2, with 7 bases fitting TRBD1. The CDR3 runs 14 residues. DNA of the CDR3: TGTACCAGCAGTTTAGCGACAGGGTCATATGGCTACACCTTC. The encoded protein is CTSSLATGSYGYTF.

Concerning this clonotype: This may stem from a read error, because a much larger clone lies one nucleotide away. This rearrangement joins TRBV29-1 to TRBJ2-5, with D possibly TRBD2 on 6 matching bases. CDR3 length: 12 amino acids. Germline V CDR1 and CDR2: SQVTM, ANQGSEA. The CDR3 region is CSVGGWRETKYF. The CDR3 region has the DNA TGCAGCGTGGGGGGTTGGAGGGAGACCAAGTACTTC.

This clonotype appeared a single time. Likely a read error: the CDR3 ends without its conserved phenylalanine or tryptophan. The limits of the CDR3 on the DNA are not certain, so only TCRdb's listed CDR3 is given. The chain combines TRBV10-3 with TRBJ2-2; the DNA was not used to check the table's D call, TRBD1. The CDR3 totals 13 residues, both ends included. Per germline, CDR1 ENHRY and CDR2 SYGVKD. This CDR3 is CAITGVNTGEPFL.

A note on this clonotype: This may come from a read error, since a much larger clone is one base off. The CDR3 reads CAISERRDDSYDQYF. The CDR3 DNA is TGTGCCATCAGTGAGAGGCGGGACGACTCCTACGACCAGTACTTC. The V call is TRBV10-3, the J call TRBJ2-7; tentatively, D is TRBD2 (6 bases). The CDR3 is 15 amino acids. Germline V CDR1 and CDR2: ENHRY, SYGVKD.

In its sample, this clonotype was seen many times. This chain uses TRBV29-1 with TRBJ1-2; 9 bases align to TRBD1. Germline V gene sequence: CDR1 SQVTM, CDR2 ANQGSEA. Losses at the gene ends were 2 bases for V and 8 bases for J; bases not matched to a gene: 9. The CDR3 spans 14 residues. CDR3 in amino acids: CSVELSGTGPGYTF. CDR3 coding DNA: TGCAGCGTTGAATTGTCCGGGACAGGGCCGGGCTACACCTTC.

Details on this clonotype: At one end, the junction sequence differs from germline, possibly due to a read error. CDR3 residues: CDSSHVRAGRETQYF. CDR3 in DNA: TGTGACAGCAGCCATGTTAGGGCAGGGCGGGAGACCCAGTACTTC. The rearrangement links TRBV4-2 to TRBJ2-5; D might be TRBD1 (5 bases). The CDR3 sequence is 15 residues long. CDR1 is LGHNA and CDR2 is YNFKEQ in the germline V gene.

The J gene is TRBJ2-7, the V gene TRBV6-1; TRBD2 is a possible D gene (5 bases). The CDR3 consists of 15 residues. V lost 0 bases and J lost 5, with 14 bases in between. Germline-derived CDR1 and CDR2 are MNHNS and SASEGT. DNA for the CDR3: TGTGCCAGCAGTGAAGCCGGGATATTAACGGACGAGCAGTACTTC. This encodes CASSEAGILTDEQYF.

As to this clonotype: The junction shows a germline mismatch at one end, possibly a read error. This chain connects TRBV30 to TRBJ1-1; 7 bases line up with TRBD1. CDR1 and CDR2 (germline): GTSNPN, SVGIG (reference sequence). CDR3 length: 13 residues. The CDR3 DNA sequence: TGTGTCTGGACCAGGCAGGGGGGCACTGAAGCTTTCTTT. Translation: CVWTRQGGTEAFF. The whole variable domain, filled in from reference TRBV30 and TRBJ1-1, reads SQTIHQWPATLVQPVGSPLSLECTVEGTSNPNLYWYRQAAGRGLQLLFYSVGIGQISSEVPQNLSASRPQDRQFILSSKKLLLSDSGFYLCVWTRQGGTEAFFGQGTRLTVV.

This chain uses TRBV6-1 with TRBJ1-5; a possible D gene is TRBD1 (6 bases). Per germline, CDR1 MNHNS and CDR2 SASEGT. The germline V and J ends were trimmed by 9 bases and 0 bases, with 24 bases remaining between them. The CDR3 loop spans 18 amino acids. CDR3 sequence reads: CARSDPQGRRYSNQPQHF. For the CDR3, the DNA is TGTGCCAGGAGCGACCCACAGGGTAGGCGATATAGCAATCAGCCCCAGCATTTT.

The chain combines TRBV7-9 with TRBJ1-1; possibly TRBD1 for D (5 bases). CDR1 and CDR2 (germline): SEHNR, FQNEAQ (reference sequence). V gave up 5 bases and J gave up 2 bases, with 12 bases separating them. The CDR3 is 14 residues long. CDR3 coding DNA: TGTGCCAGCAGCCCCGGGGGGGATAACACTGAAGCTTTCTTT. It translates to CASSPGGDNTEAFF.

This clonotype has a count of ten or more. The chain combines TRBV12-3 or TRBV12-4 with TRBJ1-5; no definite D call. This CDR3 has 12 residues. Trimming took 4 bases from V and 7 from J, leaving 8 bases between them. CDR3 coding DNA: TGTGCCAGCAGTTCGGTTCCGCAGCCCCAGCATTTT. It yields the protein CASSSVPQPQHF.

To note about this clonotype: This may be a read error: a much more frequent sequence differs by one nucleotide. The V gene is TRBV10-3, the J gene TRBJ2-5; no reliable D call. Trimming left V 3 bases short and J 5 bases short, with 16 bases between. Germline CDR1 ENHRY, CDR2 SYGVKD. This CDR3 spans 15 amino acids. The CDR3 here is CAISEGRVGGETQYF. CDR3 DNA: TGTGCCATCAGTGAAGGACGGGTAGGTGGGGAGACCCAGTACTTC.

For this clonotype: Germline and junction disagree at one end, which may indicate a read error. This chain connects TRBV6-1 to TRBJ2-7; D possibly uses TRBD1 or TRBD2 (5 bases each). Germline values: CDR1 MNHNS, CDR2 SASEGT. This CDR3 is built from 13 residues. CDR3 in DNA: TGTGCAAGCAACCCCCGGGGCAGCTACGAGCAGTACTTC. Amino acid sequence: CASNPRGSYEQYF.

Comment on this clonotype: The junction and the germline gene differ at one end; a read error may be behind it. This CDR3 reads CASSSRLGSEAFF. The CDR3 region has the DNA TGTGCAAGCAGCTCCAGGCTTGGTTCTGAAGCTTTCTTT. The chain joins TRBV7-9 to TRBJ1-1, with D unresolved. This CDR3 region has 13 residues. CDR1 and CDR2 from the germline V gene are SEHNR and FQNEAQ (reference sequence).

This clonotype was picked up a small number of times. The J gene is TRBJ2-2, the V gene TRBV28; D is tentatively TRBD1 or TRBD2 (5 bases each). Germline assignment: CDR1 MDHEN and CDR2 SYDVKM. V lost 5 bases to trimming and J lost 5 bases, with 15 bases between them. The CDR3 consists of 15 residues. The CDR3 nucleotides are TGTGCCAGCAGTCCCCGACTGGGGGAGACCGGGGAGCTGTTTTTT. It specifies CASSPRLGETGELFF.

About this clonotype: One base away lies a much larger clone, so this may be a sequencing read error. The chain joins TRBV12-3 or TRBV12-4 to TRBJ1-1, with 8 bases fitting TRBD1. The CDR3 totals 15 residues. J was trimmed by 7 bases and V by 5 bases; bases with no gene match: 12. The DNA of the CDR3 is TGTGCCAGCAGTCGGACAGGGTTTGGTTCCAGTGAAGCTTTCTTT. This translates into CASSRTGFGSSEAFF.

This clonotype was seen more than once but under ten times. The chain carries TRBV6-1 and TRBJ1-6; D may be TRBD1 (6 bases). Per the germline V gene, CDR1 is MNHNS and CDR2 is SASEGT. Trimming pared 1 base from V and 9 bases from J, leaving 13 bases between. CDR3 length: 15 residues. The CDR3 here is CASSEGEGESSPLHF. The CDR3 DNA sequence: TGTGCCAGCAGTGAAGGGGAGGGGGAGAGTTCACCCCTCCACTTT.

This clonotype was seen ten or more times. The rearrangement joins TRBV6-5 to TRBJ2-6; D possibly corresponds to TRBD1 (8 bases). V lost 5 bases, J lost 2 bases, and 13 bases lay in between. This CDR3 spans 16 amino acids. Germline loops: CDR1 MNHEY, CDR2 SVGAGI. The CDR3, as DNA: TGTGCCAGCAGTAGACAGGGGAGGGCTGGGGCCAACGTCCTGACTTTC. Translation gives CASSRQGRAGANVLTF.

As for this clonotype: Mismatch with germline at one junction end may stem from a read error. This sequence joins TRBV6-1 and TRBJ2-1, with a possible D match to TRBD1 (6 bases). The CDR3 has 15 residues. Germline V gives CDR1 MNHNS, CDR2 SASEGT. The CDR3, as DNA: TGTGCCAGCAGTGATATGGGGGCGATCTACAATGAGCAGCTCTTC. The encoded protein is CASSDMGAIYNEQLF.

The chain is built from TRBV29-1 and TRBJ2-7; D unresolved. V lost 4 bases, J lost 7 bases, and 20 bases lay in between. CDR3 length equals 14 residues. Per the germline V gene, CDR1 is SQVTM and CDR2 is ANQGSEA. Here the CDR3 reads CSVVRTSNSQEQYF. CDR3 DNA sequence: TGCAGCGTTGTACGGACCTCTAACTCCCAGGAGCAGTACTTC.

A note on this clonotype: A much larger clone differs from this one at a single base, so this may be a read error. The chain combines TRBV5-6 with TRBJ2-5, with 10 bases lining up with TRBD2. The CDR3 spans 17 residues. Germline V lookup: CDR1 SGHDT, CDR2 YYEEEE. CDR3 sequence reads: CSSSSGLADLGGETQYF. The CDR3 DNA follows: TGTTCCAGCAGCTCTGGACTAGCGGACCTTGGGGGAGAGACCCAGTACTTC.

Worth noting for this clonotype: As the CDR3 is not closed by the conserved phenylalanine or tryptophan, this likely results from a read error. The J gene is TRBJ1-1, the V gene TRBV14; 7 bases match TRBD1. The germline CDR1 and CDR2 sequences are SGHDN and FVKESK. The CDR3 length is 15 residues. CDR3 bases: TGTGTCAGCAGCCAAGCGCCAGGGGGGAGAACTGAAGCTTTCGTT. As protein: CVSSQAPGGRTEAFV.

This chain uses TRBV11-1 with TRBJ2-3, with 13 bases that match TRBD2. This CDR3 is built from 16 residues. V was pared by 5 bases and J by 10 bases, with 12 bases of the junction left unmatched. The V gene's germline CDR1 is SGHAT and CDR2 FQDESV (reference sequence). The CDR3 reads CASSLGLAGASDAQYF. DNA for the CDR3: TGTGCCAGCAGCCTAGGACTAGCGGGAGCCAGTGATGCGCAGTATTTT.

This rearrangement joins TRBV11-1 to TRBJ2-5; 9 nucleotides match TRBD2. From germline, CDR1 is SGHAT and CDR2 FQDESV (reference sequence). V lost 11 bases, J lost 5 bases, and 15 bases stayed unmatched. The length of the CDR3 is 15 residues. CDR3 protein: CADSLALAGAETQYF. DNA of the CDR3: TGTGCCGACAGCTTAGCATTAGCGGGAGCGGAGACCCAGTACTTC.

Concerning this clonotype itself: One end of the junction does not line up with germline, which may come from a read error. J is TRBJ2-1 and V is TRBV28; a possible D gene is TRBD2 (6 bases). The CDR3 spans 14 residues. The germline CDR1 and CDR2 sequences are MDHEN and SYDVKM. The DNA for the CDR3 is TGTGCCAGCAGCTCTCCGGGGGAGAGGAATGAGCAGTCCTTC. Its protein is CASSSPGERNEQSF.

The chain has TRBV11-2 and TRBJ1-4, with 8 bases aligning to TRBD1. Per the germline V gene, CDR1 is SGHAT and CDR2 is FQNNGV. With V trimmed by 0 bases and J by 7 bases, 4 bases remained unmatched. The CDR3 is 15 residues long. CDR3 DNA: TGTGCCAGCAGCTTAGACCCGACAGGGGCTGAAAAACTGTTTTTT. It yields the protein CASSLDPTGAEKLFF.

With respect to this clonotype: A much larger clone sits a single nucleotide away, making a read error possible. V is TRBV4-3 and J is TRBJ1-1, with no clear D. This CDR3 has 13 amino acids. Germline CDR1 is LGHNA and CDR2 is YSLEER. Trimming shortened V by 3 bases and J by 5 bases, and 10 bases separated the two germline ends. The CDR3 DNA reads as TGCGCCAGCAGCCACAGAGGGAGGACTGAAGCTTTCTTT. The encoded protein is CASSHRGRTEAFF.

The chain has TRBV28 and TRBJ2-2; 7 bases are a match to TRBD1. The CDR3 has 16 residues. Germline V lookup: CDR1 MDHEN, CDR2 SYDVKM. The V and J ends lost 0 bases and 0 bases, in that order; junction bases with no gene match: 1. The CDR3 sequence: CASSLWQGANTGELFF. The CDR3 region has the DNA TGTGCCAGCAGTTTATGGCAGGGGGCGAACACCGGGGAGCTGTTTTTT.